The next 18 T cell receptor beta chains were all read from a single sample in a study of T cell changes during pregnancy in multiple sclerosis. Only in-frame clones appear in the TCRdb table, and some are missing; sequencing was by immunoSEQ multiplex PCR. Of about 32,000 clones in the sample, 85% to 90% were seen once. This specimen consisted of CD8+ T cells from peripheral blood mononuclear cells, obtained in the second trimester of pregnancy. The receptors were gathered from a female donor with multiple sclerosis, enrolled in a pregnancy study.

The V call is TRBV13, the J call TRBJ1-5, with D unclear. Trimming removed 3 bases from V and 0 bases from J, with 12 bases in between. The germline CDR1 and CDR2 sequences are PRHDT and FYEKMQ (reference sequence). The CDR3 covers 16 residues. In DNA form, the CDR3 reads TGTGCCAGCAGCTTTCGGGGAAAGGGTAGCAATCAGCCCCAGCATTTT. It translates to CASSFRGKGSNQPQHF.

On this clone itself: The identical CDR3 is also encoded by other nucleotide sequences in the sample. V gene TRBV27 combines with J gene TRBJ1-1; perhaps TRBD1 as D (6 bases). There are 14 residues in the CDR3. Germline V lookup: CDR1 MNHEY, CDR2 SMNVEV (reference sequence). Trimming took off 0 bases at V and 1 base at J, with 6 bases between the two ends. The CDR3 region has the DNA TGTGCCAGCAGTTTATCGACAGGGAACACTGAAGCTTTCTTT. Translating it yields CASSLSTGNTEAFF.

The CDR3 here is CASSFFEGYEQYF. CDR3 bases: TGTGCCAGCAGCTTTTTTGAGGGCTACGAGCAGTACTTC. The rearrangement uses TRBV7-3 and TRBJ2-7; D might be TRBD2 (5 bases). The V and J ends lost 3 bases and 3 bases respectively, with 9 bases between them. The CDR3 totals 13 residues. Germline V gene lookup returns CDR1 SGHTA and CDR2 FQGTGA.

The rearrangement joins TRBV7-9 to TRBJ1-6; 7 bases match TRBD1. J gave up 6 bases and V 5 bases, and 4 bases lay outside the gene matches. Per the germline V gene, CDR1 is SEHNR and CDR2 is FQNEAQ (reference sequence). The CDR3 contains 14 residues. CDR3 coding DNA: TGTGCCAGCAGCCCCCGACAGGGTAATTCACCCCTCCACTTT. It specifies CASSPRQGNSPLHF.

This clone appeared a single time. The CDR3 region has the DNA TGTGCCAGCAGCTCCCCCGGAGCGGGGGCCGGGGGTGAGCAGTTCTTC. As protein: CASSSPGAGAGGEQFF. The chain carries TRBV7-9 and TRBJ2-1; 8 bases fit TRBD2. Per germline, CDR1 SEHNR and CDR2 FQNEAQ (reference sequence). This CDR3 has 16 residues. The V and J ends lost 4 bases and 9 bases, in that order; junction bases with no gene match: 14.

The chain has TRBV28 and TRBJ2-1, with TRBD2 matching over 8 bases. The CDR3 sequence is 15 residues long. Looked up from germline, CDR1 is MDHEN and CDR2 is SYDVKM. J was trimmed by 2 bases and V by 10 bases; bases with no gene match: 10. DNA for the CDR3: TGTGCCACTACCTGGCTTAGCGGGACCTACAATGAGCAGTTCTTC. Translating gives CATTWLSGTYNEQFF.

This chain uses TRBV2 with TRBJ2-2; D remains unclear. The CDR3 covers 19 residues. V was clipped by 3 bases and J by 0 bases, with 20 bases between them. CDR1 is SNHLY, CDR2 FYNNEI, per germline. The CDR3, as DNA: TGTGCCAGCAGTGATGGCCTAGTATACGAGACGGCGAACACCGGGGAGCTGTTTTTT. Translating gives CASSDGLVYETANTGELFF.

The V and J genes are TRBV20-1 and TRBJ2-1, with 7 bases aligning to TRBD2. Germline V gene sequence: CDR1 DFQATT, CDR2 SNEGSKA (reference sequence). The length of the CDR3 is 11 residues. J gave up 15 bases and V 1 base, and 6 bases lay outside the gene matches. The CDR3 is CSARVPGLRFF. The DNA for the CDR3 is TGCAGTGCTAGAGTCCCGGGACTAAGGTTCTTC.

The rearrangement uses TRBV28 and TRBJ1-2; weak D call: TRBD1 (6 bases). The CDR3 extends over 16 amino acids. The germline V and J ends were trimmed by 6 bases and 4 bases, with 21 bases remaining between them. The germline CDR1 and CDR2 sequences are MDHEN and SYDVKM. CDR3 in amino acids: CASSQLQDRPLYGYTF. The CDR3 bases are TGTGCCAGCAGCCAACTCCAAGACAGGCCACTCTATGGCTACACCTTC.

The gene calls are TRBV5-1 and TRBJ2-7, with TRBD1 matching 10 bases. Per the germline V gene, CDR1 is SGHRS and CDR2 is YFSETQ. Losses at the gene ends were 3 bases for V and 11 bases for J; bases not matched to a gene: 11. The CDR3 runs 14 residues. CDR3 sequence (DNA): TGCGCCAGCAGCTCCCCGGGACAGGGGTCTGATGAGTACTTC. Its translation is CASSSPGQGSDEYF.

The CDR3 nucleotides are TGTGCCAGCAGCCAAGAGGCAGGGGGGCTTATGGCTTTCTTT. Translation: CASSQEAGGLMAFF. This rearrangement joins TRBV7-9 to TRBJ1-1, with 7 bases identical to TRBD1. Germline trimming cut 5 bases from V and 11 bases from J; bases unmatched to any gene: 14. The CDR3 length is 14 residues. Germline values: CDR1 SEHNR, CDR2 FQNEAQ (reference sequence).

The chain couples TRBV27 to TRBJ2-7, with a tentative D call TRBD2 (5 bases). V lost 0 bases and J 5 bases, leaving 14 bases between the germline ends. There are 15 residues in the CDR3. CDR1 is MNHEY and CDR2 is SMNVEV in the germline V gene (reference sequence). CDR3: CASSLSDSGNNEQYF. Written as DNA, the CDR3 is TGTGCCAGCAGTTTATCGGACTCCGGTAATAACGAGCAGTACTTC.

This chain links TRBV5-6 with TRBJ1-1; TRBD1 aligns across 8 bases. The CDR3 is 16 amino acids. Germline V gene data show CDR1 as SGHDT and CDR2 as YYEEEE. Trimming removed 4 bases from V and 1 base from J; junction bases left unmatched: 9. For the CDR3, the DNA is TGTGCCAGCAGCATCACCAGGGGGCACCCGAACACTGAAGCTTTCTTT. This encodes CASSITRGHPNTEAFF.

The genes are TRBV7-9 and TRBJ2-7, with D perhaps matching TRBD2 (5 bases). This CDR3 is 14 amino acids long. Germline CDR1 is SEHNR and CDR2 is FQNEAQ (reference sequence). The V end was cut by 5 bases, the J end by 3 bases, with 14 bases between. CDR3 DNA sequence: TGTGCCAGCAGCCTTCATACGGGGTTCTACGAGCAGTACTTC. It codes for CASSLHTGFYEQYF.

The J gene is TRBJ2-1, the V gene TRBV6-5; 8 bases fit TRBD2. Trimming cost V 2 bases and J 3 bases; bases outside gene matches: 3. Germline V gene data show CDR1 as MNHEY and CDR2 as SVGAGI. The CDR3 contains 15 residues. The CDR3 DNA reads as TGTGCCAGCAGTTACGAGGCGGGGGGCTACAATGAGCAGTTCTTC. Its translation is CASSYEAGGYNEQFF.

The chain recombines TRBV7-9 with TRBJ1-6; no firm D call. The CDR3 has 15 amino acids. The V end was cut by 5 bases, the J end by 5 bases, with 13 bases between. Germline-derived CDR1 and CDR2 are SEHNR and FQNEAQ (reference sequence). The CDR3 sequence is CASSVSEQNNSPLHF. The CDR3 nucleotides are TGTGCCAGCAGCGTGAGTGAACAGAATAATTCACCCCTCCACTTT.

The chain combines TRBV28 with TRBJ2-7, with D tentatively TRBD1 (5 bases). Trimming pared 2 bases from V and 2 bases from J, leaving 19 bases between. Germline V gene data show CDR1 as MDHEN and CDR2 as SYDVKM. This CDR3 contains 17 residues. The chain's CDR3 is CASSLGSLQDGAYEQYF. The CDR3 bases are TGTGCCAGCAGTTTAGGCAGCTTACAGGACGGAGCCTACGAGCAGTACTTC.

The chain recombines TRBV4-1 with TRBJ2-7, with 12 bases identical to TRBD1. Germline-derived CDR1 and CDR2 are MGHRA and YSYEKL. Losses at the gene ends were 0 bases for V and 5 bases for J; bases not matched to a gene: 14. There are 19 residues in the CDR3. CDR3 DNA: TGCGCCAGCAGCCAAGATTTGGGACAGGGGGCTGGAGTCCCCAACGAGCAGTACTTC. Protein product: CASSQDLGQGAGVPNEQYF.